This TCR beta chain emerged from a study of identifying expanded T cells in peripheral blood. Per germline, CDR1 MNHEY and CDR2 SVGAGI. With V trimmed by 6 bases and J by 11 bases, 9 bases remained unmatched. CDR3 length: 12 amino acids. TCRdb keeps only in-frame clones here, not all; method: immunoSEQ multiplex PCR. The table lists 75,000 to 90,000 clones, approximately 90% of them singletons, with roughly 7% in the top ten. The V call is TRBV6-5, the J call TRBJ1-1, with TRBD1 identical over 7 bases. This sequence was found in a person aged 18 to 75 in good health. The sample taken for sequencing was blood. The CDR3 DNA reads TGTGCCAGCAGCGGACTAGACAGGGCGGCTTTCTTT. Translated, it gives CASSGLDRAAFF.